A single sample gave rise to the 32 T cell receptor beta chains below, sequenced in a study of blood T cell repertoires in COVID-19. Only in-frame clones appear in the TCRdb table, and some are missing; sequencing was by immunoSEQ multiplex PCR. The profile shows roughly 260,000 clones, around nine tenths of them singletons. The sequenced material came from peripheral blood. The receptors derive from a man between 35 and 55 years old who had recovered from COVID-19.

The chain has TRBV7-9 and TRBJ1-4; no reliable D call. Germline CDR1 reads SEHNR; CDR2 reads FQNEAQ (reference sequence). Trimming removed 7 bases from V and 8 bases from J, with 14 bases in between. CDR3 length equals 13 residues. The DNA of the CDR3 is TGTGCCAGCAATACGGGGTGGGAGGAAAAACTGTTTTTT. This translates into CASNTGWEEKLFF.

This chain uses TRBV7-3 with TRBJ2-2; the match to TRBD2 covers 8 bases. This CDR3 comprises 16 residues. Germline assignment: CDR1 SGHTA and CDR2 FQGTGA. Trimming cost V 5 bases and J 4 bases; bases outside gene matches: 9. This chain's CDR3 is CASSAPLAGVTGELFF. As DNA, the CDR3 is TGTGCCAGCAGCGCCCCCCTAGCGGGTGTCACCGGGGAGCTGTTTTTT.

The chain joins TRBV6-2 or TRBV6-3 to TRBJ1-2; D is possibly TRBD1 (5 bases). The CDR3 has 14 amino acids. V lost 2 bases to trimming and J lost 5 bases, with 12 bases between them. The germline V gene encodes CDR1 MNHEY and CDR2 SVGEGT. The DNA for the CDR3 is TGTGCCAGCAGTTACAACAGGTTGACGTATGGCTACACCTTC. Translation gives CASSYNRLTYGYTF.

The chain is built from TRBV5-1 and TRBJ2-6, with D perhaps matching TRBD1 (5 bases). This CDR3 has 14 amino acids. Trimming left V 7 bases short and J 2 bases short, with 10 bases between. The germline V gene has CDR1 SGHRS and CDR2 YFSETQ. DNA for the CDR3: TGCGCCAGCTCCCCCAGGGCTGGGGCCAACGTCCTGACTTTC. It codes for CASSPRAGANVLTF.

The CDR3 nucleotides read TGTGCCAGCAGCTCGGCCGGGGGGAGGGCCAGTGAGCAGTTCTTC. This sequence encodes CASSSAGGRASEQFF. The chain recombines TRBV7-9 with TRBJ2-1; 7 bases line up with TRBD2. The CDR3 runs to 15 residues. Germline assignment: CDR1 SEHNR and CDR2 FQNEAQ (reference sequence). V lost 4 bases and J lost 9; bases outside the gene matches: 12.

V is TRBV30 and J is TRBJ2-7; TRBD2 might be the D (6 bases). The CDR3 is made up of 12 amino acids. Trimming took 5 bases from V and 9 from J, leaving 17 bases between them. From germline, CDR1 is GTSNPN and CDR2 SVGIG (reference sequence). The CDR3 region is CAWGLSLGVQYF. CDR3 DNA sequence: TGTGCCTGGGGACTATCCCTCGGTGTGCAGTACTTC.

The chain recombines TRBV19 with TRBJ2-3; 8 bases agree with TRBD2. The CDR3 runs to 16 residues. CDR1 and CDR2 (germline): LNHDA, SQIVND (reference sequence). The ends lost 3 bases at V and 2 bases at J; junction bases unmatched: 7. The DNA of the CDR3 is TGTGCCAGTAGTATGGATCAGCGGGGGAACACAGATACGCAGTATTTT. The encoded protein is CASSMDQRGNTDTQYF. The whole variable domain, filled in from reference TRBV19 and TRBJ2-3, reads DGGITQSPKYLFRKEGQNVTLSCEQNLNHDAMYWYRQDPGQGLRLIYYSQIVNDFQKGDIAEGYSVSREKKESFPLTVTSAQKNPTAFYLCASSMDQRGNTDTQYFGPGTRLTVL.

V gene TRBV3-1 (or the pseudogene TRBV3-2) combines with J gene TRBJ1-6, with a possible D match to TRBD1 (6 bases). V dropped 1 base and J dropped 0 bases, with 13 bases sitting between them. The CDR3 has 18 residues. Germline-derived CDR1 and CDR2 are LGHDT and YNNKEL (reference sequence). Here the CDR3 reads CASSQAGHPSSYNSPLHF. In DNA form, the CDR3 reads TGTGCCAGCAGCCAAGCGGGACACCCGAGCTCCTATAATTCACCCCTCCACTTT.

The CDR3 DNA sequence: TGTGCCAGTTGGGCGGGCGTAGAAGCTTTCTTT. It encodes CASWAGVEAFF. The chain carries TRBV5-4 and TRBJ1-1; D is unresolved. CDR3 size: 11 residues. Germline assignment: CDR1 SGHNT and CDR2 YYREEE (reference sequence). V was cut by 8 bases and J by 8 bases, with 13 bases left in between.

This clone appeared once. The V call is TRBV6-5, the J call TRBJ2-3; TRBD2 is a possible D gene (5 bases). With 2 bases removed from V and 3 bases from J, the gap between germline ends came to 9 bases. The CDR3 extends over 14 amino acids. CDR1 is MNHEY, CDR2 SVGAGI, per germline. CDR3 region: CASSYDPGTDTQYF. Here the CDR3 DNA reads TGTGCCAGCAGTTACGACCCGGGAACAGATACGCAGTATTTT.

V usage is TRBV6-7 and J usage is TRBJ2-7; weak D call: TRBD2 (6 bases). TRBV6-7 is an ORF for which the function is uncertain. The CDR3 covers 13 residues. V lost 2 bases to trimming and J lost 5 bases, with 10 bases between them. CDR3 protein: CASSYGGINEQYF. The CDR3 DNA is TGTGCCAGCAGTTACGGGGGGATCAACGAGCAGTACTTC.

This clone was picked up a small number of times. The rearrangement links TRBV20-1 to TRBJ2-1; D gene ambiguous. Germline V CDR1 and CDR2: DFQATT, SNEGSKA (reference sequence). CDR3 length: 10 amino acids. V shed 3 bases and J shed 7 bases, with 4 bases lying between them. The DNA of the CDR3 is TGCAGTGCTAGCAGAAATGAGCAGTTCTTC. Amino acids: CSASRNEQFF.

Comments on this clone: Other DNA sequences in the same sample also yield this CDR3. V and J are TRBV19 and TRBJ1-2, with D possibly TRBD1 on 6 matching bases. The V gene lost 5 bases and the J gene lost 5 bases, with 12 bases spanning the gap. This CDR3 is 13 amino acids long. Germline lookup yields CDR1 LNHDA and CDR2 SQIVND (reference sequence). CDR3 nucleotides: TGTGCCAGTAGTCCCGGGACACAATATGGCTACACCTTC. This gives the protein CASSPGTQYGYTF.

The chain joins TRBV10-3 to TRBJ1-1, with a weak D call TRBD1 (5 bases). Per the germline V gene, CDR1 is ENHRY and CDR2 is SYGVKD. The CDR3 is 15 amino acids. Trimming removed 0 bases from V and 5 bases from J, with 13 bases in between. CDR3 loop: CAISESRGLGTEAFF. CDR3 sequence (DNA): TGTGCCATCAGTGAGTCTAGGGGACTTGGGACTGAAGCTTTCTTT.

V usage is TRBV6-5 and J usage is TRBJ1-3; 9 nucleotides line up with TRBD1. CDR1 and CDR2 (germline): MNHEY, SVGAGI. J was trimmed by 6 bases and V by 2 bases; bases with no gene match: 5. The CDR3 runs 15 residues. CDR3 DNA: TGTGCCAGCAGTTACACCCGGACAGGGGTAAACACCATATATTTT. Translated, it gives CASSYTRTGVNTIYF.

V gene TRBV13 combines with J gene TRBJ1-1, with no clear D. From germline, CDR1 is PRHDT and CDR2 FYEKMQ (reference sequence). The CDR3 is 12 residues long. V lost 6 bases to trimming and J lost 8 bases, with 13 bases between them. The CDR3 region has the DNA TGTGCCAGCAGTCAAGAGACACCAGAAGCTTTCTTT. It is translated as CASSQETPEAFF.

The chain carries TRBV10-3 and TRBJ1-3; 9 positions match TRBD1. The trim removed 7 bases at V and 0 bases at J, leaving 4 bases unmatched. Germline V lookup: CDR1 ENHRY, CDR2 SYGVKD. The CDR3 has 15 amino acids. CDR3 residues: CAIMGTGNSGNTIYF. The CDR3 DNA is TGTGCCATCATGGGGACAGGGAACTCTGGAAACACCATATATTTT.

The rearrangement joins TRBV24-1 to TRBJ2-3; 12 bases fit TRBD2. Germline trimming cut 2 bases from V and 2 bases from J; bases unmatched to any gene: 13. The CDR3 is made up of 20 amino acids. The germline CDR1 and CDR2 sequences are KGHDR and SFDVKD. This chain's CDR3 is CATSDSRGLAGRAATDTQYF. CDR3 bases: TGTGCCACCAGTGATTCTAGAGGACTAGCGGGGCGGGCCGCCACAGATACGCAGTATTTT.

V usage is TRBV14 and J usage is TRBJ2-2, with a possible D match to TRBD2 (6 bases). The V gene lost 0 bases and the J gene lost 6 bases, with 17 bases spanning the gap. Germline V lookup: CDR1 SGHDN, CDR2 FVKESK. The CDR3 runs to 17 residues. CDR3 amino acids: CASSQDRREWAAGELFF. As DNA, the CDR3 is TGTGCCAGCAGCCAAGATCGCCGGGAGTGGGCGGCCGGGGAGCTGTTTTTT.

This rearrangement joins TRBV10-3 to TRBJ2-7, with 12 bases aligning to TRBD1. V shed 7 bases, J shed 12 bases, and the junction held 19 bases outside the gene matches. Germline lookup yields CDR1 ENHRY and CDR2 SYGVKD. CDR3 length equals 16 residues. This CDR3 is CAITHMGQGAGKCWYF. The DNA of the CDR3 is TGTGCCATCACTCACATGGGACAGGGGGCCGGCAAATGTTGGTACTTC.

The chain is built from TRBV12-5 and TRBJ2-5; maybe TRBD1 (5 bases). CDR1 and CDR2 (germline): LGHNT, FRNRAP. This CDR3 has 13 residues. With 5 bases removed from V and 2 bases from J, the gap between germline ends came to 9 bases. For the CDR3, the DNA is TGTGCTAGTGGTCCGGACACTCAAGAGACCCAGTACTTC. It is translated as CASGPDTQETQYF.

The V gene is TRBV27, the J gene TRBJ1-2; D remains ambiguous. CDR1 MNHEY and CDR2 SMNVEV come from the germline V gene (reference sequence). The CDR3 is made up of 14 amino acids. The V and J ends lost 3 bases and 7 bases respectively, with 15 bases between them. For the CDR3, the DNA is TGTGCCAGCAGTTTCACCGGTGGAGCTGGTGGCTACACCTTC. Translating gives CASSFTGGAGGYTF.

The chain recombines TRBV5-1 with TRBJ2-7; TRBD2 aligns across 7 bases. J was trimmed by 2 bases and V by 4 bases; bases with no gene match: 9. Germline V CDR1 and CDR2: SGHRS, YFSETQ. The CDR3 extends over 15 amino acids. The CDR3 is CASSAAGRGTYEQYF. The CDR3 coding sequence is TGCGCCAGCAGCGCAGCAGGGAGGGGAACCTACGAGCAGTACTTC.

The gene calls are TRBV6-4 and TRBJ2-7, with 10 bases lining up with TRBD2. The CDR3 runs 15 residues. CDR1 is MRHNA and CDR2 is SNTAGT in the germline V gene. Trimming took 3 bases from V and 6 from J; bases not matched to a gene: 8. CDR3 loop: CASSEMASGSGEQYF. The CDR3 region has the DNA TGTGCCAGCAGTGAAATGGCTAGCGGGAGTGGCGAGCAGTACTTC.

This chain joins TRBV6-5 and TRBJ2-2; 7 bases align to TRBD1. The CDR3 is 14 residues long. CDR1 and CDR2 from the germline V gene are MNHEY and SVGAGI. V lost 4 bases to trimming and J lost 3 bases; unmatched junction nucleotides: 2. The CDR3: CASSWDRDTGELFF. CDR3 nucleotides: TGTGCCAGCAGTTGGGACAGAGACACCGGGGAGCTGTTTTTT.

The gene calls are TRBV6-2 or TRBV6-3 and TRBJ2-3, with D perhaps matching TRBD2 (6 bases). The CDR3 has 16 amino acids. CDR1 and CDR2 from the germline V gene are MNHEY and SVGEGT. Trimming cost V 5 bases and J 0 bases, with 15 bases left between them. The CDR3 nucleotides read TGTGCCAGCAGTAGGAGAGCGGGTCAAAGCACAGATACGCAGTATTTT. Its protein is CASSRRAGQSTDTQYF.

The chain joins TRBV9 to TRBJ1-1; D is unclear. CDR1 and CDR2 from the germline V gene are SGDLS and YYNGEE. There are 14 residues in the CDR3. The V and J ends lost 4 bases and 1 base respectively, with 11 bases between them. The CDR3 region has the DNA TGTGCCAGCAGCCCCTCAACGGGGAACACTGAAGCTTTCTTT. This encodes CASSPSTGNTEAFF.

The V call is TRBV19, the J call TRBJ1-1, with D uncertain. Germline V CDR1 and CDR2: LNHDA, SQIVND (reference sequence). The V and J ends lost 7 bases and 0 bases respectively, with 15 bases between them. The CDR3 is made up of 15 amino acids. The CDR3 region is CASKRGILVNTEAFF. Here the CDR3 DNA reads TGTGCCAGTAAGCGGGGTATATTGGTGAACACTGAAGCTTTCTTT.

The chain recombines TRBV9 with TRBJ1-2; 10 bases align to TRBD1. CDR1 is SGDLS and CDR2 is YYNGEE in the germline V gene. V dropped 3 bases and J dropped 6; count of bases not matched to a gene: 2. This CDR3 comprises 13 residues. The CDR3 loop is CASSEGTGDGYTF. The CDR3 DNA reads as TGTGCCAGCAGCGAAGGGACAGGGGATGGCTACACCTTC.

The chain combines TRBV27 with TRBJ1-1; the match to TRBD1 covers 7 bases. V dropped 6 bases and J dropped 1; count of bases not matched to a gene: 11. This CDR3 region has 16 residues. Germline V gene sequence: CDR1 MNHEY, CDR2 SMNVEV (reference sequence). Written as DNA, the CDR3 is TGTGCCAGCAGCCTTCACGACAGGGTGGGGAACACTGAAGCTTTCTTT. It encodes CASSLHDRVGNTEAFF.

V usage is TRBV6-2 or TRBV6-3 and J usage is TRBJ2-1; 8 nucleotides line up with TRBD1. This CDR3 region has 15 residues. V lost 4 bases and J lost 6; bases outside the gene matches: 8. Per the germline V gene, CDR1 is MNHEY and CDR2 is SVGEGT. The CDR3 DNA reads TGTGCCAGCAGTTCGGCGGACAGGGTGGGCAATGAGCAGTTCTTC. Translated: CASSSADRVGNEQFF.

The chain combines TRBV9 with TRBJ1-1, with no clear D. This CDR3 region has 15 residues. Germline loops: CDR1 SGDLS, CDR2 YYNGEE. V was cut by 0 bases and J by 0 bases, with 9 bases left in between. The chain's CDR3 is CASSVEGGMNTEAFF. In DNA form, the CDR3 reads TGTGCCAGCAGCGTAGAGGGAGGGATGAACACTGAAGCTTTCTTT.